These 8 T cell receptor beta chains share one sample of origin, sequenced in a study of beta chain features in type 1 diabetes. Study outcomes and limitations: Shorter TCRB CDR3s, moderately but significantly so, marked every one of the four CD4+ subsets in Type 1 diabetes patients.

Since all of the isolated RNA was reverse transcribed, expressed TCRB transcripts were what got sequenced. This table comes from immunoSEQ multiplex PCR, and its TCRdb copy is limited to in-frame clones, with some not included. The table records approximately 730,000 clones, around an eighth of them present only once. The antigens of these receptors remain unknown. The sample consisted of naive CD4+ T cells from blood. The receptors come from a man between 18 and 35 years old with type 1 diabetes.

The CDR3: CASSDQGQGYGYTF. The CDR3 DNA reads as TGTGCCAGCAGTGATCAGGGACAGGGCTATGGCTACACCTTC. The genes are TRBV28 and TRBJ1-2; 9 positions agree with TRBD1. Germline V CDR1 and CDR2: MDHEN, SYDVKM. J lost 4 bases, V lost 5 bases, and 5 bases had no gene match. This CDR3 spans 14 amino acids.

This clone was counted a few times. The gene calls are TRBV6-5 and TRBJ1-1; TRBD1 matches at 8 bases. The CDR3 extends over 13 amino acids. V trimming: 6 bases; J trimming: 4 bases; junction bases outside the gene matches: 4. CDR1 MNHEY and CDR2 SVGAGI come from the germline V gene. The DNA for the CDR3 is TGTGCCAGCAGCCAACAGGGGGGCACTGAAGCTTTCTTT. Translating it yields CASSQQGGTEAFF.

This clone was observed a handful of times. The chain uses TRBV30 and TRBJ1-4; D remains ambiguous. The germline CDR1 and CDR2 sequences are GTSNPN and SVGIG (reference sequence). The CDR3 spans 14 residues. V gave up 4 bases and J gave up 3 bases, with 12 bases separating them. Written as DNA, the CDR3 is TGTGCCTGGACCCCCGGGAGGTCTAATGAAAAACTGTTTTTT. It specifies CAWTPGRSNEKLFF.

The table lists this clone with a few counts. This chain uses TRBV7-2 with TRBJ2-3, with 7 bases matching TRBD1. CDR1 SGHTA and CDR2 FQGNSA come from the germline V gene. CDR3 size: 15 residues. The V segment lost 5 bases and the J segment 5 bases; nucleotides outside the gene matches: 10. The CDR3 spells CASSPGQARGDTQYF. CDR3 in DNA: TGTGCCAGCAGCCCAGGACAGGCTCGGGGAGATACGCAGTATTTT.

The J gene is TRBJ2-5, the V gene TRBV11-2, with 8 bases identical to TRBD2. The V gene end was trimmed by 2 bases and the J gene end by 4 bases; junction bases not matched to a gene: 6. Germline assignment: CDR1 SGHAT and CDR2 FQNNGV. This CDR3 region has 15 residues. In DNA form, the CDR3 reads TGTGCCAGCAGCTTACTCCCCCGGGGGGGAGAGACCCAGTACTTC. Translated: CASSLLPRGGETQYF.

This clone turned up a few times. The genes are TRBV28 and TRBJ1-2; no firm D call. The CDR3 contains 16 residues. Trimming shortened V by 5 bases and J by 5 bases, and 21 bases separated the two germline ends. CDR1 and CDR2 (germline): MDHEN, SYDVKM. Here the CDR3 reads CASSPSFGEDPYGYTF. The CDR3 coding sequence is TGTGCCAGCAGTCCTTCCTTTGGGGAGGACCCTTATGGCTACACCTTC.

This sequence joins TRBV7-8 and TRBJ2-3; D perhaps matches TRBD2 (6 bases). Germline V lookup: CDR1 SGHVS, CDR2 FQNEAQ. There are 16 residues in the CDR3. The ends were cut back, 5 bases at V and 4 bases at J, with 19 bases in the middle. The CDR3 sequence is CASSSKRISGADTQYF. CDR3 nucleotides: TGTGCCAGCAGCAGCAAGCGCATCTCGGGAGCAGATACGCAGTATTTT.

This chain links TRBV6-5 with TRBJ1-2; the D is unclear. Trimming shortened V by 0 bases and J by 8 bases, and 16 bases separated the two germline ends. Germline V gene lookup returns CDR1 MNHEY and CDR2 SVGAGI. The CDR3 is made up of 15 amino acids. CDR3 bases: TGTGCCAGCAGTTACTCCGAGGCCGAGATCCCCGGCTACACCTTC. Translating gives CASSYSEAEIPGYTF.